The clone carrying this TCR beta chain was picked up a small number of times. The sample is drawn from a study of PD-L1 blockade in urothelial cancer. At the level of the study: Patients started atezolizumab in the mid-2010s, 1,200 mg intravenously every 3 weeks. The patients had undergone anywhere from 0 to 3 prior chemotherapy regimens.

Time point noted: pretreatment peripheral blood. Spiking each PCR with synthetic TCR analog templates was performed. Data came from immunoSEQ multiplex PCR; TCRdb stores just in-frame clones and leaves some out. This table has approximately 67,000 clones, roughly 86% appearing once. This specimen consisted of PBMCs, obtained around atezolizumab (anti-PD-L1) treatment. This clonotype originated in a man aged 55-75 years with urothelial cancer.

The CDR3 bases are TGTGCCAGCAGTTCGTACAGGGGGCGAACTGGAAACACCATATATTTT. Protein sequence: CASSSYRGRTGNTIYF. The chain couples TRBV2 to TRBJ1-3; 9 bases align to TRBD1. The ends lost 5 bases at V and 2 bases at J; junction bases unmatched: 7. Germline V gene lookup returns CDR1 SNHLY and CDR2 FYNNEI. The CDR3 is 16 amino acids.